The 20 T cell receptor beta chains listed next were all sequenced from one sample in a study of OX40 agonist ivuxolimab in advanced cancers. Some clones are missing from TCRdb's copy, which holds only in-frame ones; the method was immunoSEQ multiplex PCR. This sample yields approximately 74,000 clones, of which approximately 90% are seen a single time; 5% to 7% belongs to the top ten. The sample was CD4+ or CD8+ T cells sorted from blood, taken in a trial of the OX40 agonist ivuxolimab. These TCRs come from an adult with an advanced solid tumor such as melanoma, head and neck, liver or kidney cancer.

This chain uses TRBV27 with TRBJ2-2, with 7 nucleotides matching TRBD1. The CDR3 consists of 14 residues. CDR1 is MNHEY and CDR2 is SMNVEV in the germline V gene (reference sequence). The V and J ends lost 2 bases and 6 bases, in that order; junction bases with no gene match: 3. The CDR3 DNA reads TGTGCCAGCAGTTTAGGGCAGGGGGCCGGGGAGCTGTTTTTT. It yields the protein CASSLGQGAGELFF.

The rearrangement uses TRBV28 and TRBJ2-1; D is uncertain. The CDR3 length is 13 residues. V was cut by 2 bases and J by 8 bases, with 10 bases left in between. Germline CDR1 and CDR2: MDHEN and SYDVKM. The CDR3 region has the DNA TGTGCCAGCAGTTTACTGCGGTGGCATGAGCAGTTCTTC. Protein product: CASSLLRWHEQFF.

In DNA form, the CDR3 reads TGCAGCGTTGATCTGGAAACAGGGGGCGTCTACGAGCAGTACTTC. Residues: CSVDLETGGVYEQYF. This chain links TRBV29-1 with TRBJ2-7; 9 bases align to TRBD1. This CDR3 is built from 15 residues. Germline assignment: CDR1 SQVTM and CDR2 ANQGSEA. V was clipped by 3 bases and J by 3 bases; unmatched bases: 9.

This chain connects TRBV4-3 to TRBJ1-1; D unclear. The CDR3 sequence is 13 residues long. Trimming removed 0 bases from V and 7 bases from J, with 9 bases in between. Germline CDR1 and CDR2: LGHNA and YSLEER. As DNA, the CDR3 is TGCGCCAGCAGCCAAGATGGAAGTAGTGAAGCTTTCTTT. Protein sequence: CASSQDGSSEAFF.

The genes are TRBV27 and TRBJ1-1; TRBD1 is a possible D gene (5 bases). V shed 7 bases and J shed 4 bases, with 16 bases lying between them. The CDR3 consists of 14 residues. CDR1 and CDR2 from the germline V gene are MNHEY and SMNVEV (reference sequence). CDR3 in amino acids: CASTWGGRGTEAFF. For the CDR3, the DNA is TGTGCCAGCACCTGGGGGGGGAGGGGCACTGAAGCTTTCTTT.

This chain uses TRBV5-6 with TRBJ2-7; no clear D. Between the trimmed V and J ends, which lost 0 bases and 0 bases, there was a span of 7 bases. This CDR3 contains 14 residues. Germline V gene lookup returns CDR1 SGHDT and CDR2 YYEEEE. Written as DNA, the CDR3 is TGTGCCAGCAGCTTGGAGGGCAGCTCCTACGAGCAGTACTTC. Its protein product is CASSLEGSSYEQYF. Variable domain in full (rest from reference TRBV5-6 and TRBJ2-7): DAGVTQSPTHLIKTRGQQVTLRCSPKSGHDTVSWYQQALGQGPQFIFQYYEEEERQRGNFPDRFSGHQFPNYSSELNVNALLLGDSALYLCASSLEGSSYEQYFGPGTRLTVT.

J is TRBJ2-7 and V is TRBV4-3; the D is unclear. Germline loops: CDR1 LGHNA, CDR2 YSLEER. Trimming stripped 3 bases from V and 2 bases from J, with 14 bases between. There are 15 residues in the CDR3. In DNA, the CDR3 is TGCGCCAGCAGCCATGTGGGTAACGGTGCCTACGAGCAGTACTTC. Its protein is CASSHVGNGAYEQYF.

CDR3 protein: CASRLTVAGYTEAFF. As DNA, the CDR3 is TGTGCCAGCAGGCTCACCGTTGCAGGGTACACTGAAGCTTTCTTT. The rearrangement links TRBV27 to TRBJ1-1; the D gene is possibly TRBD1 (5 bases). V was trimmed by 6 bases and J by 3 bases, leaving 17 bases between them. This CDR3 contains 15 residues. The germline V gene encodes CDR1 MNHEY and CDR2 SMNVEV (reference sequence).

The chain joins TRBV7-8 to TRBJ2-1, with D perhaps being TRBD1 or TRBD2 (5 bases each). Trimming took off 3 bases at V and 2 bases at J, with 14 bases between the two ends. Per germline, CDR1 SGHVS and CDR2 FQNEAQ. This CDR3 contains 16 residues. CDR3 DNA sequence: TGTGCCAGCAGCTTGGGTTGGGGACCCCCCTACAATGAGCAGTTCTTC. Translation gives CASSLGWGPPYNEQFF.

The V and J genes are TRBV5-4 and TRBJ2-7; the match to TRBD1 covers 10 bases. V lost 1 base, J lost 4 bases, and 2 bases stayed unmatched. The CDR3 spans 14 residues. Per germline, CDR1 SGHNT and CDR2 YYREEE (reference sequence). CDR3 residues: CASSLMGQGYEQYF. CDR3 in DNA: TGTGCCAGCAGCTTGATGGGACAGGGGTACGAGCAGTACTTC.

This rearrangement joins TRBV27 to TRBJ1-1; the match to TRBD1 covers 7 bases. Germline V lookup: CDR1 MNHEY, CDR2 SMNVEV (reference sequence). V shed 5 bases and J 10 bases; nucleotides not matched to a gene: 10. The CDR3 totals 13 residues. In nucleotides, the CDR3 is TGTGCCAGCAGTCACGGGACAGCCTCGGGAGCTTTCTTT. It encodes CASSHGTASGAFF.

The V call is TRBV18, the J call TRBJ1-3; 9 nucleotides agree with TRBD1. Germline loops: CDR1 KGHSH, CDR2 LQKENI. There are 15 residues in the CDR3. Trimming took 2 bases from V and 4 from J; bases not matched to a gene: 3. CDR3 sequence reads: CASSPNRGQGNTIYF. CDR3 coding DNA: TGTGCCAGCTCACCAAACAGGGGGCAAGGAAACACCATATATTTT. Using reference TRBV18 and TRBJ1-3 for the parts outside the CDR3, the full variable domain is NAGVMQNPRHLVRRRGQEARLRCSPMKGHSHVYWYRQLPEEGLKFMVYLQKENIIDESGMPKERFSAEFPKEGPSILRIQQVVRGDSAAYFCASSPNRGQGNTIYFGEGSWLTVV.

This chain's CDR3 is CASSSPGGVNTEAFF. CDR3 coding DNA: TGTGCCAGCAGCTCCCCGGGGGGCGTGAACACTGAAGCTTTCTTT. V and J are TRBV5-5 and TRBJ1-1, with D perhaps matching TRBD1 (6 bases). V was shortened by 3 bases and J by 0 bases, with 12 bases between the two germline ends. The CDR3 is 15 amino acids. Per the germline V gene, CDR1 is SGHKS and CDR2 is YYEKEE (reference sequence).

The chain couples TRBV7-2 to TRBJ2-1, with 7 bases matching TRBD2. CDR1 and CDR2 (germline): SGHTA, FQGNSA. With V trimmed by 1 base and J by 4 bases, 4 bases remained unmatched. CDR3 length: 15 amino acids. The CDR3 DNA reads TGTGCCAGCAGCTTAGACCTAGCGGTATACAATGAGCAGTTCTTC. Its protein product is CASSLDLAVYNEQFF.

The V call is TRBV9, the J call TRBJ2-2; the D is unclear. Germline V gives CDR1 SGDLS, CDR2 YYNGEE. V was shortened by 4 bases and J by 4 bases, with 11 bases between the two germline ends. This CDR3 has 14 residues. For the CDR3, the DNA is TGTGCCAGCAGCATAGGCGCGCTCACCGGGGAGCTGTTTTTT. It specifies CASSIGALTGELFF. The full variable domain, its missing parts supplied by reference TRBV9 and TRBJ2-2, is DSGVTQTPKHLITATGQRVTLRCSPRSGDLSVYWYQQSLDQGLQFLIQYYNGEERAKGNILERFSAQQFPDLHSELNLSSLELGDSALYFCASSIGALTGELFFGEGSRLTVL.

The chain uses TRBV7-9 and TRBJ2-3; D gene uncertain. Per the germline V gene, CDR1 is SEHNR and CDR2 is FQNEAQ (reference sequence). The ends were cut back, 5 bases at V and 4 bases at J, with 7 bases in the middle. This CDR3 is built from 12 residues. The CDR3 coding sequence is TGTGCCAGCAGCGGTCTAGCAGATACGCAGTATTTT. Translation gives CASSGLADTQYF.

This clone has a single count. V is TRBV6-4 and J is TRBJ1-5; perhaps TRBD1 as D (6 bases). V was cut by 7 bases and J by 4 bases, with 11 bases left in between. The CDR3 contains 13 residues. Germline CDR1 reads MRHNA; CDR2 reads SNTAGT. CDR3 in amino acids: CASTSTGNQPQHF. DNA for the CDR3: TGTGCCAGCACCTCAACAGGGAATCAGCCCCAGCATTTT.

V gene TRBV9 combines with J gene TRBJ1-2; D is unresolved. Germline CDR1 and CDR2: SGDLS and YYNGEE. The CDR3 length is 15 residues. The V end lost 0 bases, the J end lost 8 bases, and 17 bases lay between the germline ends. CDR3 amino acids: CASSVEAEPSGGYTF. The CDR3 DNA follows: TGTGCCAGCAGCGTAGAGGCAGAGCCTTCCGGAGGCTACACCTTC.

The DNA for the CDR3 is TGCGCCAGCAGCCTCACGAGTGGGGAAGGCTACACCTTC. Translating gives CASSLTSGEGYTF. The chain recombines TRBV4-1 with TRBJ1-2; no definite D call. With 4 bases removed from V and 8 bases from J, the gap between germline ends came to 14 bases. The germline V gene encodes CDR1 MGHRA and CDR2 YSYEKL. This CDR3 is 13 amino acids long.

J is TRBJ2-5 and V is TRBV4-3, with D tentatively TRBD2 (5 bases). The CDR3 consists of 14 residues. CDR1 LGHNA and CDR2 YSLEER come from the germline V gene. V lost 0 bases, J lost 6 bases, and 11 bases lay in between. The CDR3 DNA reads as TGCGCCAGCAGCCAAGACGGTTCGGGAAAGACCCAGTACTTC. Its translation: CASSQDGSGKTQYF.